This TCR beta chain was found in a study of CD8 T cells in ankylosing spondylitis. 5'-RACE, quantitative and with molecular barcodes, yielded the TCR beta libraries. TCRdb re-derived calls from the 5' RACE reads in MiXCR, one entry per CDR3 protein. The sample has approximately 540,000 distinct CDR3 sequences, about an eighth seen once. Study-wide results and limits: What seemed typical of ankylosing spondylitis blood was a TCR beta motif built from eight highly homologous variants.

Germline V gene data show CDR1 as SGDLS and CDR2 as YYNGEE. The ends were cut back, 3 bases at V and 0 bases at J, with 12 bases in the middle. The CDR3 contains 16 residues. About this clonotype: The antigen is not known.

The source material was blood, either unsorted or a sorted T cell fraction (not recorded which). The clonotype was recovered from a male donor with ankylosing spondylitis. The J gene is TRBJ1-4, the V gene TRBV9, with D maybe TRBD1 (6 bases). CDR3 in amino acids: CASSEQGYATNEKLFF. DNA of the CDR3: TGTGCCAGCAGCGAACAGGGATATGCAACTAATGAAAAACTGTTTTTT.